These T cell receptor beta chains were read from a single sample in a study of blood T cell repertoires in COVID-19. Repertoires were generated with immunoSEQ multiplex PCR, while TCRdb's copy carries only in-frame clones and drops some. The data contain about 39,000 clones, just over 85% of them singletons. Material: peripheral blood. These TCRs come from a man aged 35 to 55 with active COVID-19. Each CDR3 is given with its conserved first and last residue. Each record gives: CDR3 protein, CDR3 DNA, V gene, J gene, clone size, D gene. A D gene is named only where the DNA matches it firmly. Some rows have no size entry. The others give once, few or many, or a class for an expanded clone.

CASNADGETQYF	TGTGCCAGCAACGCGGATGGCGAGACCCAGTACTTC	TRBV2	TRBJ2-5	-	-
CASSWGLAGQTGELFF	TGTGCCAGCAGCTGGGGACTAGCGGGACAGACCGGGGAGCTGTTTTTT	TRBV11-2	TRBJ2-2	-	TRBD2
CASSLGQSGTEAFF	TGCGCCAGCAGCTTGGGACAGTCGGGCACTGAAGCTTTCTTT	TRBV5-1	TRBJ1-1	-	-
CASSQNRGQETQYF	TGCGCCAGCAGCCAGAACAGGGGCCAAGAGACCCAGTACTTC	TRBV4-1	TRBJ2-5	-	TRBD1
CATSVGAGNQPQHF	TGTGCCACCAGTGTAGGGGCAGGCAATCAGCCCCAGCATTTT	TRBV24-1	TRBJ1-5	-	-
CASRSGTANYGYTF	TGTGCCAGCAGGTCCGGGACAGCTAACTATGGCTACACCTTC	TRBV5-6	TRBJ1-2	-	TRBD1
CASSLGLAGGTYEQYF	TGTGCCAGCAGCCTGGGACTAGCGGGAGGGACCTACGAGCAGTACTTC	TRBV3-1/TRBV3-2	TRBJ2-7	-	TRBD2
CASSIAEGRYTEAFF	TGTGCCAGTAGTATAGCGGAGGGGCGCTACACTGAAGCTTTCTTT	TRBV19	TRBJ1-1	-	-
CASSLGERAGGYYEQYF	TGTGCCAGCAGCTTAGGTGAAAGGGCAGGGGGGTACTACGAGCAGTACTTC	TRBV7-8	TRBJ2-7	-	-
CATTSRGGSQPQHF	TGTGCCACTACCAGCAGGGGCGGTTCTCAGCCCCAGCATTTT	TRBV28	TRBJ1-5	-	-
CASSLVGHSNSPLHF	TGTGCCAGCAGCTTGGTAGGACACTCTAATTCACCCCTCCACTTT	TRBV5-6	TRBJ1-6	-	-
CASSSRFGGFNNQPQHF	TGTGCCAGTAGTAGCAGGTTCGGAGGGTTTAACAATCAGCCCCAGCATTTT	TRBV19	TRBJ1-5	-	-
CASSLGGNSYEQYF	TGTGCCAGCAGTTTAGGGGGGAACTCCTACGAGCAGTACTTC	TRBV28	TRBJ2-7	-	-
CASSQSTSGAYEQYF	TGCGCCAGCAGTCAATCTACTAGCGGGGCCTACGAGCAGTACTTC	TRBV23-1	TRBJ2-7	few	TRBD2
CASSISNYGYTF	TGTGCCAGTAGTATCTCGAACTATGGCTACACCTTC	TRBV19	TRBJ1-2	-	-
CASSPPGVAGSYEQYF	TGTGCCAGCAGCCCTCCCGGGGTAGCGGGAAGCTACGAGCAGTACTTC	TRBV7-8	TRBJ2-7	-	TRBD2
CASSIGEAYEQYF	TGTGCCAGTAGTATCGGTGAGGCCTACGAGCAGTACTTC	TRBV19	TRBJ2-7	-	-
CASSPYRYQETQYF	TGCGCCAGCAGCCCCTACAGGTACCAAGAGACCCAGTACTTC	TRBV5-1	TRBJ2-5	-	-
CASSLGTGANYGYTF	TGCGCCAGCAGCTTGGGGACAGGGGCTAACTATGGCTACACCTTC	TRBV5-1	TRBJ1-2	-	TRBD1
CASSLALAGGPLNEQFF	TGTGCCAGCAGCTTAGCCCTAGCGGGAGGGCCCCTCAATGAGCAGTTCTTC	TRBV7-6	TRBJ2-1	-	TRBD2
CASSSTQTGGTEAFF	TGCGCCAGCAGCTCCACACAGACAGGGGGCACTGAAGCTTTCTTT	TRBV5-1	TRBJ1-1	-	TRBD1
CASSLGPGYGYTF	TGTGCCAGCAGCTTAGGACCGGGCTATGGCTACACCTTC	TRBV7-9	TRBJ1-2	-	-
CASSDGDIYPPYEQYF	TGTGCCAGCAGTGATGGGGACATCTACCCGCCCTACGAGCAGTACTTC	TRBV6-1	TRBJ2-7	-	-
CASSSWTSGYNEQFF	TGTGCCAGCAGCTCATGGACTAGCGGATACAATGAGCAGTTCTTC	TRBV11-2	TRBJ2-1	once	TRBD2
CASSDWDRGFTDTQYF	TGTGCCAGTAGTGACTGGGACAGGGGATTCACAGATACGCAGTATTTT	TRBV19	TRBJ2-3	-	TRBD1
CASSKINRTPSYSGNTIYF	TGTGCCAGCAGCAAGATAAACAGGACCCCTTCATACTCTGGAAACACCATATATTTT	TRBV21-1	TRBJ1-3	-	-
CAISEWEGDTEAFF	TGTGCCATCAGTGAGTGGGAGGGGGACACTGAAGCTTTCTTT	TRBV10-3	TRBJ1-1	-	-
CASSPVTRYNEQFF	TGTGCCAGCTCACCAGTGACTCGATACAATGAGCAGTTCTTC	TRBV18	TRBJ2-1	-	-
CASSVDFRGSSGNTIYF	TGTGCCAGCAGCGTAGATTTCAGGGGGAGCTCTGGAAACACCATATATTTT	TRBV9	TRBJ1-3	few	TRBD1
CASSYSGSSSGANVLTF	TGTGCCAGCAGTTACTCGGGCAGCAGCTCTGGGGCCAACGTCCTGACTTTC	TRBV6-2/TRBV6-3	TRBJ2-6	once	-
CASSPSSTDTQYF	TGTGCCAGCAGCCCATCTAGTACAGATACGCAGTATTTT	TRBV3-1/TRBV3-2	TRBJ2-3	-	-
CASSPTGMVTDTQYF	TGTGCCAGCAGCCCAACAGGGATGGTAACAGATACGCAGTATTTT	TRBV7-2	TRBJ2-3	-	-
CASSVERESYEQYF	TGTGCCAGCAGTGTGGAGCGGGAGTCCTACGAGCAGTACTTC	TRBV2	TRBJ2-7	-	TRBD2